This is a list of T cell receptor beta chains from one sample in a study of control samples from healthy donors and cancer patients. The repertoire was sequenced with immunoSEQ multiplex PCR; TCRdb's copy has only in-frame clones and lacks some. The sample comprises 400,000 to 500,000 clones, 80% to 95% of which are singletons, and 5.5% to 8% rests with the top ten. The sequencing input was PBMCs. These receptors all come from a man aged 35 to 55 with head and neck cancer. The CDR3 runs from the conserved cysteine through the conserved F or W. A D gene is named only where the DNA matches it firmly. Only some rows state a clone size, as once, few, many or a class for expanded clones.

CDR3 DNA: TGTGCCAGCAGCTCCCAGGGGGGGACCCGCACAGATACGCAGTATTTT
CDR3 protein: CASSSQGGTRTDTQYF
CDR3 length: 16
V gene: TRBV11-2
J gene: TRBJ2-3
D gene: -
clone size: -

CDR3 DNA: TGTGCCATAGGCCCGGCAGGGGAGACCCAGTACTTC
CDR3 protein: CAIGPAGETQYF
CDR3 length: 12
V gene: TRBV10-3
J gene: TRBJ2-5
D gene: -
clone size: -

CDR3 DNA: TGTGCCAGCAGCTCACGGACTAGCGGGAGGGGATCCTACGAGCAGTACTTC
CDR3 protein: CASSSRTSGRGSYEQYF
CDR3 length: 17
V gene: TRBV7-6
J gene: TRBJ2-7
D gene: TRBD2
clone size: -

CDR3 DNA: TGCAGCGTTTACAGGGGCACCGGGGAGCTGTTTTTT
CDR3 protein: CSVYRGTGELFF
CDR3 length: 12
V gene: TRBV29-1
J gene: TRBJ2-2
D gene: TRBD1
clone size: -

CDR3 DNA: TGTGCCAGCAGTAAATTACCGACAGATTACAATGAGCAGTTCTTC
CDR3 protein: CASSKLPTDYNEQFF
CDR3 length: 15
V gene: TRBV27
J gene: TRBJ2-1
D gene: -
clone size: -

CDR3 DNA: TGTGCCAGCAGCGACGGAGGAGATAGCACAGATACGCAGTATTTT
CDR3 protein: CASSDGGDSTDTQYF
CDR3 length: 15
V gene: TRBV5-4
J gene: TRBJ2-3
D gene: -
clone size: -

CDR3 DNA: TGTGCCACCAGTGAACAGGGTACCGAGACCCAGTACTTC
CDR3 protein: CATSEQGTETQYF
CDR3 length: 13
V gene: TRBV24-1
J gene: TRBJ2-5
D gene: -
clone size: -

CDR3 DNA: TGTGCCACCGAACTAGCCTACGAGCAGTACTTC
CDR3 protein: CATELAYEQYF
CDR3 length: 11
V gene: TRBV28
J gene: TRBJ2-7
D gene: -
clone size: -

CDR3 DNA: TGTGCCAGCAGTTTAGGGGGAGTCCTTGAGCAGTACTTC
CDR3 protein: CASSLGGVLEQYF
CDR3 length: 13
V gene: TRBV28
J gene: TRBJ2-7
D gene: -
clone size: few

CDR3 DNA: TGTGCCAGTAGTATAACCAAGGGAATAGATACGCAGTATTTT
CDR3 protein: CASSITKGIDTQYF
CDR3 length: 14
V gene: TRBV19
J gene: TRBJ2-3
D gene: -
clone size: once

CDR3 DNA: TGTGCCAGCAGCCAAAGGGAGGGGAAAAACATTCAGTACTTC
CDR3 protein: CASSQREGKNIQYF
CDR3 length: 14
V gene: TRBV3-1/TRBV3-2
J gene: TRBJ2-4
D gene: TRBD2
clone size: -

CDR3 DNA: TGTGCCAGCAGTCGGCAGTTCGACTATGGCTACACCTTC
CDR3 protein: CASSRQFDYGYTF
CDR3 length: 13
V gene: TRBV6-5
J gene: TRBJ1-2
D gene: -
clone size: -

CDR3 DNA: TGTGCCAGCAGTGACGGGACAGGGAGGGAATCCTACGAGCAGTACTTC
CDR3 protein: CASSDGTGRESYEQYF
CDR3 length: 16
V gene: TRBV6-1
J gene: TRBJ2-7
D gene: TRBD1
clone size: -

CDR3 DNA: TGTGCCAGCAGCTCGCGAGGACGCTTAACGAACACCGGGGAGCTGTTTTTT
CDR3 protein: CASSSRGRLTNTGELFF
CDR3 length: 17
V gene: TRBV27
J gene: TRBJ2-2
D gene: -
clone size: -

CDR3 DNA: TGTGCCAGCTCACGTACTAGCGGGGGGACCTCCTACAATGAGCAGTTCTTC
CDR3 protein: CASSRTSGGTSYNEQFF
CDR3 length: 17
V gene: TRBV18
J gene: TRBJ2-1
D gene: TRBD2
clone size: -

CDR3 DNA: TGTGCCAGCAGCCAATCGGGGGTCCCCACCTACGAGCAGTACTTC
CDR3 protein: CASSQSGVPTYEQYF
CDR3 length: 15
V gene: TRBV16
J gene: TRBJ2-7
D gene: -
clone size: -

CDR3 DNA: TGTGCCAGTAGTATCCTATTTACAGGTCTTAACTCTGGGGCCAACGTCCTGACTTTC
CDR3 protein: CASSILFTGLNSGANVLTF
CDR3 length: 19
V gene: TRBV19
J gene: TRBJ2-6
D gene: -
clone size: -

CDR3 DNA: TGTGCCAGCACCCCCTCCGGGACTAGCGGGCCCTCGGCCAAAAACATTCAGTACTTC
CDR3 protein: CASTPSGTSGPSAKNIQYF
CDR3 length: 19
V gene: TRBV13
J gene: TRBJ2-4
D gene: TRBD2
clone size: -

CDR3 DNA: TGTGCCAGCAGCGTAGAGGGCGCCTCACCCCTCCACTTT
CDR3 protein: CASSVEGASPLHF
CDR3 length: 13
V gene: TRBV9
J gene: TRBJ1-6
D gene: -
clone size: -

CDR3 DNA: TGTGCCAGCAGTGAATGGGCTAGTCAGAAGGTTGAGCAGTTCTTC
CDR3 protein: CASSEWASQKVEQFF
CDR3 length: 15
V gene: TRBV25-1
J gene: TRBJ2-1
D gene: -
clone size: -

CDR3 DNA: TGTGCCAGCAGTTATCCTTCGAGTGGGACTGAAGCTTTCTTT
CDR3 protein: CASSYPSSGTEAFF
CDR3 length: 14
V gene: TRBV6-2/TRBV6-3
J gene: TRBJ1-1
D gene: -
clone size: -

CDR3 DNA: TGTGCCACCACTTCTACCGGGACTTCTTACGAGCAGTACTTC
CDR3 protein: CATTSTGTSYEQYF
CDR3 length: 14
V gene: TRBV5-4
J gene: TRBJ2-7
D gene: -
clone size: -

CDR3 DNA: TGTGCCAGCAGCCCCCCCGGTTCACCCCTCCACTTT
CDR3 protein: CASSPPGSPLHF
CDR3 length: 12
V gene: TRBV5-6
J gene: TRBJ1-6
D gene: -
clone size: -

CDR3 DNA: TGTGCCAGCAAGAGACAGGTGAACACTGAAGCTTTCTTT
CDR3 protein: CASKRQVNTEAFF
CDR3 length: 13
V gene: TRBV19
J gene: TRBJ1-1
D gene: -
clone size: -

CDR3 DNA: TGTGCTAGTGGTTTGTCGGTAGACGCCCGTAATGAAGCTTTCTTT
CDR3 protein: CASGLSVDARNEAFF
CDR3 length: 15
V gene: TRBV12-5
J gene: TRBJ1-1
D gene: -
clone size: -

CDR3 DNA: TGTGCCAGCAGTTCCAGCCGGGGAGGGCGTGAAAAACTGTTTTTT
CDR3 protein: CASSSSRGGREKLFF
CDR3 length: 15
V gene: TRBV6-5
J gene: TRBJ1-4
D gene: -
clone size: -

CDR3 DNA: TGTGCCAGCAGCCAAGGACGGTTAGGGACAAGTGATGAAAAACTGTTTTTT
CDR3 protein: CASSQGRLGTSDEKLFF
CDR3 length: 17
V gene: TRBV3-1/TRBV3-2
J gene: TRBJ1-4
D gene: -
clone size: -

CDR3 DNA: TGTGCCAGCAGTGAGGGACAGAGCGATGGCTACACCTTC
CDR3 protein: CASSEGQSDGYTF
CDR3 length: 13
V gene: TRBV6-1
J gene: TRBJ1-2
D gene: TRBD1
clone size: -

CDR3 DNA: TGTGCCAGCAGCTCGACCAGACTGAACACTGAAGCTTTCTTT
CDR3 protein: CASSSTRLNTEAFF
CDR3 length: 14
V gene: TRBV7-9
J gene: TRBJ1-1
D gene: -
clone size: -

CDR3 DNA: TGTGCCAGCCGTTCCGTCGGGAGTCCCAATGAGCAGTTCTTC
CDR3 protein: CASRSVGSPNEQFF
CDR3 length: 14
V gene: TRBV6-2/TRBV6-3
J gene: TRBJ2-1
D gene: -
clone size: once

CDR3 DNA: TGTGCCTGGAGCGTCGGGACAGGGGAGAGTCGGTACACCTTC
CDR3 protein: CAWSVGTGESRYTF
CDR3 length: 14
V gene: TRBV30
J gene: TRBJ1-2
D gene: TRBD1
clone size: once

CDR3 DNA: TGCGCCAGCAGCCAAATGCTCACCATGGTGAACACTGAAGCTTTCTTT
CDR3 protein: CASSQMLTMVNTEAFF
CDR3 length: 16
V gene: TRBV4-1
J gene: TRBJ1-1
D gene: -
clone size: -

CDR3 DNA: TGTGCCAGCAGCTTAGGCTCGGGACCAAAAGGGGAGACCCAGTACTTC
CDR3 protein: CASSLGSGPKGETQYF
CDR3 length: 16
V gene: TRBV7-9
J gene: TRBJ2-5
D gene: -
clone size: -

CDR3 DNA: TGTGCCAGCAGTTTATGGGCACAGGGGTACAAGGGAACCTACAATGAGCAGTTCTTC
CDR3 protein: CASSLWAQGYKGTYNEQFF
CDR3 length: 19
V gene: TRBV27
J gene: TRBJ2-1
D gene: TRBD1
clone size: -

CDR3 DNA: TGTGCCAGCAGCCAAGAGACTAGCGGGTCCTACAATGAGCAGTTCTTC
CDR3 protein: CASSQETSGSYNEQFF
CDR3 length: 16
V gene: TRBV4-2
J gene: TRBJ2-1
D gene: TRBD2
clone size: -

CDR3 DNA: TGTGCCAGCAGCGGGGGACAGAGCAATCAGCCCCAGCATTTT
CDR3 protein: CASSGGQSNQPQHF
CDR3 length: 14
V gene: TRBV9
J gene: TRBJ1-5
D gene: TRBD1
clone size: -

CDR3 DNA: TGTGCCAGCAGCTTAGCCTTTCTATATAGCACAGATACGCAGTATTTT
CDR3 protein: CASSLAFLYSTDTQYF
CDR3 length: 16
V gene: TRBV7-8
J gene: TRBJ2-3
D gene: -
clone size: -

CDR3 DNA: TGTGCCTGGGGGAAAAACCTCATTGCGGGACGGCCCGCAAACGAGCAGTACTTC
CDR3 protein: CAWGKNLIAGRPANEQYF
CDR3 length: 18
V gene: TRBV30
J gene: TRBJ2-7
D gene: -
clone size: -

CDR3 DNA: TGTGCCAGCAGTACTTGGGACACTCTCAACACTGAAGCTTTCTTT
CDR3 protein: CASSTWDTLNTEAFF
CDR3 length: 15
V gene: TRBV6-6
J gene: TRBJ1-1
D gene: -
clone size: few

CDR3 DNA: TGTGCCACCAGTTCGCGGGCCAGCGCTTTTGGGGCCAACGTCCTGACTTTC
CDR3 protein: CATSSRASAFGANVLTF
CDR3 length: 17
V gene: TRBV24-1
J gene: TRBJ2-6
D gene: -
clone size: -

CDR3 DNA: TGTGCCTGGACGCTTGGAGGCACTGAAGCTTTCTTT
CDR3 protein: CAWTLGGTEAFF
CDR3 length: 12
V gene: TRBV30
J gene: TRBJ1-1
D gene: -
clone size: -